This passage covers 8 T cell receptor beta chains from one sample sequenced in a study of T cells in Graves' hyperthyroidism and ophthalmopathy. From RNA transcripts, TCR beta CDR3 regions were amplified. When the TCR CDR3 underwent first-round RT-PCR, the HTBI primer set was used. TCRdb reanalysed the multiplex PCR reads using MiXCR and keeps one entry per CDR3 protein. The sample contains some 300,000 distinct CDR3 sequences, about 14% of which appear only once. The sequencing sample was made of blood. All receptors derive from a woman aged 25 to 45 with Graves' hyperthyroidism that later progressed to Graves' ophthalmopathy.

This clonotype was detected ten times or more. CDR3 in DNA: TGTGCCAGCAGTTTTGGCGGGAGGACCTACAATGAGCAGTTCTTC. Translation: CASSFGGRTYNEQFF. This rearrangement joins TRBV28 to TRBJ2-1; 8 nucleotides agree with TRBD2. There are 15 residues in the CDR3. Germline CDR1 reads MDHEN; CDR2 reads SYDVKM. J lost 2 bases, V lost 3 bases, and 3 bases had no gene match. The whole variable domain, remainder taken from reference TRBV28 and TRBJ2-1, is DVKVTQSSRYLVKRTGEKVFLECVQDMDHENMFWYRQDPGLGLRLIYFSYDVKMKEKGDIPEGYSVSREKKERFSLILESASTNQTSMYLCASSFGGRTYNEQFFGPGTRLTVL.

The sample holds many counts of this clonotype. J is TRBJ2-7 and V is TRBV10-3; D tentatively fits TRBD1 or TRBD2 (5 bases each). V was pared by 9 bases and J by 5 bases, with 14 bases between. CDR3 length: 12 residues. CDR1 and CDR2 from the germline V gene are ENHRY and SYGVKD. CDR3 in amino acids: CAIGARGDEQYF. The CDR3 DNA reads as TGTGCCATAGGGGCGAGGGGTGACGAGCAGTACTTC.

The CDR3 bases are TGTGCCAGCAGTTCTAGCGGGAGTAATACGCAGTATTTT. This codes for CASSSSGSNTQYF. This rearrangement joins TRBV7-2 to TRBJ2-3; 10 bases align to TRBD2. The CDR3 length is 13 residues. Germline assignment: CDR1 SGHTA and CDR2 FQGNSA. The J segment lost 7 bases and the V segment lost 6 bases, leaving 4 bases of the junction unmatched.

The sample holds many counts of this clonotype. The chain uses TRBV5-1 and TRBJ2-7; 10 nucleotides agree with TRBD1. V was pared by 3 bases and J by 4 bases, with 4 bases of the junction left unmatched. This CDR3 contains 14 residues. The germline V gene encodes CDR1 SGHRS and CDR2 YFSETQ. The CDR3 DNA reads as TGCGCCAGCAGCTCCACGGGACAGGGGTACGAGCAGTACTTC. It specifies CASSSTGQGYEQYF.

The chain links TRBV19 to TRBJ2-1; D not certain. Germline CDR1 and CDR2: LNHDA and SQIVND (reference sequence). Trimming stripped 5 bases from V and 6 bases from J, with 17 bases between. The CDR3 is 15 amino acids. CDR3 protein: CASSPWERKGNEQFF. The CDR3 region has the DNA TGTGCCAGTAGTCCGTGGGAAAGGAAGGGCAATGAGCAGTTCTTC.

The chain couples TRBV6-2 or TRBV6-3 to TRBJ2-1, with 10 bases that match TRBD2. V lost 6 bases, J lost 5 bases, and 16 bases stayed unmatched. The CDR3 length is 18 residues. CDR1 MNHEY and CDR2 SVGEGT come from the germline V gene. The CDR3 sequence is CASRQRTSGKNTHNEQFF. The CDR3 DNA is TGTGCCAGCAGACAAAGGACTAGCGGAAAAAACACCCACAATGAGCAGTTCTTC.

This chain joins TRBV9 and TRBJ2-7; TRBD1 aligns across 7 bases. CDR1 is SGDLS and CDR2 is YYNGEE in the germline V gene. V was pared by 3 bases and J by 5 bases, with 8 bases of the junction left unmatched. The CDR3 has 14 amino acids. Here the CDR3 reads CASSATGDWDEQYF. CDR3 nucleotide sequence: TGTGCCAGCAGCGCAACAGGGGATTGGGACGAGCAGTACTTC.

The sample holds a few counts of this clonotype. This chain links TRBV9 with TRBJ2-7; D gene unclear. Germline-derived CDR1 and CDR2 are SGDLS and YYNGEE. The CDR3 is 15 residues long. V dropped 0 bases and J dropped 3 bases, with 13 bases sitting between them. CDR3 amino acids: CASSVGEPSDYEQYF. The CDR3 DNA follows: TGTGCCAGCAGCGTAGGAGAACCCTCGGACTACGAGCAGTACTTC.